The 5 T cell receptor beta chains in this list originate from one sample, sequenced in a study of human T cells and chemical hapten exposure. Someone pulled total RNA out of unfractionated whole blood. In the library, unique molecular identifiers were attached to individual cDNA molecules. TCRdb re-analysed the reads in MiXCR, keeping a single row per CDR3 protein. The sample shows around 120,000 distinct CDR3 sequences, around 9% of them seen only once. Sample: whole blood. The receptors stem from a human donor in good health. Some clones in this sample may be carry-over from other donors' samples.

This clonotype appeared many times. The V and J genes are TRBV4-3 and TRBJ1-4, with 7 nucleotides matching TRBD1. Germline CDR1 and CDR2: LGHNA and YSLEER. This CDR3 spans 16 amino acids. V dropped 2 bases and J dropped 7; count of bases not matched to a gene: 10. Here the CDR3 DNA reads TGCGCCAGCAGCCAACTTGGACAGGAGAGGTCTGAAAAACTGTTTTTT. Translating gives CASSQLGQERSEKLFF.

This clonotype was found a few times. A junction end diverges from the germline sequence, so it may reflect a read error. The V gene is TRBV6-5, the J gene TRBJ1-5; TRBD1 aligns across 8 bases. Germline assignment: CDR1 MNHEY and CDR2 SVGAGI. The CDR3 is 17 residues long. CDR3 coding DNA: TGTGCCAGCAGCTACTACAGGCCCCAGGGGGCGTCTCAGCCCCAGCATTTT. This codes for CASSYYRPQGASQPQHF.

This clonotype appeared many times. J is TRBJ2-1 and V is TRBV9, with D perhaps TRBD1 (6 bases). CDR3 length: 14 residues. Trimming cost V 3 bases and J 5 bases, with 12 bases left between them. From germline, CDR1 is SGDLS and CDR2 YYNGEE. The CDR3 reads CASSGRTDHNEQFF. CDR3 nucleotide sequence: TGTGCCAGCAGCGGACGGACAGATCACAATGAGCAGTTCTTC.

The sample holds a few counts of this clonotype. The chain's CDR3 is CASSEPMRDPQETQYF. The CDR3 DNA reads TGCGCCAGCAGCGAGCCGATGCGGGACCCCCAAGAGACCCAGTACTTC. This sequence joins TRBV5-1 and TRBJ2-5; a weak D match, TRBD2 (6 bases). V was cut by 4 bases and J by 1 base, with 17 bases left in between. The germline V gene has CDR1 SGHRS and CDR2 YFSETQ. This CDR3 comprises 16 residues. The full variable domain, completed using reference TRBV5-1 and TRBJ2-5, is KAGVTQTPRYLIKTRGQQVTLSCSPISGHRSVSWYQQTPGQGLQFLFEYFSETQRNKGNFPGRFSGRQFSNSRSEMNVSTLELGDSALYLCASSEPMRDPQETQYFGPGTRLLVL.

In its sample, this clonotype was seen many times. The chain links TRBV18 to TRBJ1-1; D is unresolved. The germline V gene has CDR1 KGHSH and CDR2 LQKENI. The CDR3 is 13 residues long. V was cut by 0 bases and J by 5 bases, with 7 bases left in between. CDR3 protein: CASSPPARTEAFF. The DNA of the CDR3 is TGTGCCAGCTCACCACCGGCAAGAACTGAAGCTTTCTTT.